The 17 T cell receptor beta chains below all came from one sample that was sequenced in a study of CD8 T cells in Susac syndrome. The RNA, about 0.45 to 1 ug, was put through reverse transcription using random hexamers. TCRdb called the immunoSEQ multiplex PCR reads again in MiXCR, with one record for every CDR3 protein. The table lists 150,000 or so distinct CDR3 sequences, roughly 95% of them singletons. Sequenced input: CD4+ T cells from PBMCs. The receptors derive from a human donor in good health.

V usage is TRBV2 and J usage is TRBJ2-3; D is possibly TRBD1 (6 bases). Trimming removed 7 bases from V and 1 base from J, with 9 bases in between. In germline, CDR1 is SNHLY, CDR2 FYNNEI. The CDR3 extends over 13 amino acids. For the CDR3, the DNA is TGTGCCAGCATAAAGGGGGGCACAGATACGCAGTATTTT. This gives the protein CASIKGGTDTQYF.

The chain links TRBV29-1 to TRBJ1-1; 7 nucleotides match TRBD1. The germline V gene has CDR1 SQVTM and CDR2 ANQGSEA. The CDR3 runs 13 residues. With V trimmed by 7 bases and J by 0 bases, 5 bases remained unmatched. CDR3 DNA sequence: TGCAGCGACACGACAGGGCTGAACACTGAAGCTTTCTTT. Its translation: CSDTTGLNTEAFF.

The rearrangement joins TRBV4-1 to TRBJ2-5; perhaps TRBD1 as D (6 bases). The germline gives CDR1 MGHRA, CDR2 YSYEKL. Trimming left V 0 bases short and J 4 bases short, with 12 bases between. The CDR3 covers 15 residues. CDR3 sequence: CASSQDVRGRETQYF. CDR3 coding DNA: TGCGCCAGCAGCCAAGATGTCAGGGGTAGAGAGACCCAGTACTTC.

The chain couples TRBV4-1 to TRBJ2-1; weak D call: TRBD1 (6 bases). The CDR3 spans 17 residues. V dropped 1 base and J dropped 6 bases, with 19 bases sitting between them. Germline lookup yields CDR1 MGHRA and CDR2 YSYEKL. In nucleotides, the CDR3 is TGCGCCAGCAGCCAAGCTGGGACAATCTACGCGGGCAATGAGCAGTTCTTC. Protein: CASSQAGTIYAGNEQFF.

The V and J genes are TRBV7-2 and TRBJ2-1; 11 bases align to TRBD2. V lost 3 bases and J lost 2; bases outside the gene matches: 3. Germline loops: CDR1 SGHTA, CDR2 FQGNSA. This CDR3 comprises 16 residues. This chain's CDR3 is CASSFSSGGTYNEQFF. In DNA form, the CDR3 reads TGTGCCAGCAGCTTCTCTAGCGGGGGGACCTACAATGAGCAGTTCTTC.

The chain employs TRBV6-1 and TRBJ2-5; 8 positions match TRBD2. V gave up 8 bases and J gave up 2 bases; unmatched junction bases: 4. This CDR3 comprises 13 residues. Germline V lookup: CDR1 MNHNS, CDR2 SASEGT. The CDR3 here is CASQTSGQETQYF. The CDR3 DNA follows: TGTGCCAGCCAAACTAGCGGACAAGAGACCCAGTACTTC.

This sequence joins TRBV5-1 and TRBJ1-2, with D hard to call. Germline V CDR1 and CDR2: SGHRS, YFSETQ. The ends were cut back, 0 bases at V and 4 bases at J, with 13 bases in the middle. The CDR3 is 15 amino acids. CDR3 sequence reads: CASSLEPAALYGYTF. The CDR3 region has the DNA TGCGCCAGCAGCTTGGAGCCCGCTGCCCTCTATGGCTACACCTTC.

CDR3 DNA: TGTGCCAGCAGCCCACCAAGGGGAACTATCTCCTATAATTCACCCCTCCACTTT. Amino acid sequence: CASSPPRGTISYNSPLHF. The gene calls are TRBV21-1 and TRBJ1-6; TRBD1, the table's D call, was not compared with the DNA. TRBV21-1 is a known pseudogene. The CDR3 covers 18 residues.

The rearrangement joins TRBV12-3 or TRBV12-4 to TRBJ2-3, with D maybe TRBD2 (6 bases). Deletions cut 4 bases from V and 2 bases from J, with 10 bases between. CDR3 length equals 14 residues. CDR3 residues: CASSWAGSTDTQYF. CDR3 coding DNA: TGTGCCAGCAGTTGGGCGGGGTCCACAGATACGCAGTATTTT.

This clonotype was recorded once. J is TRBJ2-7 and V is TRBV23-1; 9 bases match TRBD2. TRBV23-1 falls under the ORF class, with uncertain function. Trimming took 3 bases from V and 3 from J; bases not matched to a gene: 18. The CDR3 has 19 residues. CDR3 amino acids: CASSHRPGHDSGGDYEQYF. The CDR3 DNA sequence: TGCGCCAGCAGTCACCGCCCGGGACATGATAGCGGGGGAGACTACGAGCAGTACTTC.

The CDR3 here is CASSLTWDGYTGELFF. The CDR3 coding sequence is TGTGCCAGCAGCTTAACGTGGGACGGATACACCGGGGAGCTGTTTTTT. The chain recombines TRBV7-3 with TRBJ2-2, with D tentatively TRBD1 or TRBD2 (5 bases each). CDR1 and CDR2 from the germline V gene are SGHTA and FQGTGA. The CDR3 length is 16 residues. V lost 0 bases and J lost 3, with 11 bases in between.

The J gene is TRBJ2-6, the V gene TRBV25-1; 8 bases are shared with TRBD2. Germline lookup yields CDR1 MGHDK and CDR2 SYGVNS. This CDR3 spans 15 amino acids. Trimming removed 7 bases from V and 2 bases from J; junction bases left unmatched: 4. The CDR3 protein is CASTPGGAGANVLTF. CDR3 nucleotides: TGTGCCAGCACTCCCGGGGGGGCTGGGGCCAACGTCCTGACTTTC.

The CDR3, as DNA: TGTGCCAGCAGCGTCTCGTTGGGACGTTTCTTTAACTATGGCTACACCTTC. It codes for CASSVSLGRFFNYGYTF. V usage is TRBV9 and J usage is TRBJ1-2; a possible D gene is TRBD1 (5 bases). The CDR3 extends over 17 amino acids. CDR1 is SGDLS, CDR2 YYNGEE, per germline. V lost 2 bases to trimming and J lost 1 base, with 18 bases between them.

The CDR3 is CASREGTGYGYTF. The CDR3 DNA sequence: TGTGCCAGCAGAGAGGGGACGGGCTATGGCTACACCTTC. The chain recombines TRBV12-3 or TRBV12-4 with TRBJ1-2; a possible D gene is TRBD1 (5 bases). The CDR3 is made up of 13 amino acids. V lost 6 bases and J 4 bases, leaving 12 bases between the germline ends.

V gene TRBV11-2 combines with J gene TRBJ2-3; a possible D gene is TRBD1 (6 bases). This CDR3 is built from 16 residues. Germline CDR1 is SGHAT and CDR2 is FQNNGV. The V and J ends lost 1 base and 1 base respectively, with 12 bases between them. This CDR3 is CASSLAGASGTDTQYF. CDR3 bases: TGTGCCAGCAGCTTAGCAGGGGCAAGTGGCACAGATACGCAGTATTTT.

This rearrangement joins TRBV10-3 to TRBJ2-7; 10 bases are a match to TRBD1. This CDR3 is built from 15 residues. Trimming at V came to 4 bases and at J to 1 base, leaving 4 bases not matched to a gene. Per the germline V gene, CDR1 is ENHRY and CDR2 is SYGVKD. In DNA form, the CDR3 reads TGTGCCATCAGTGGACGGACAGGGGGGTCCTACGAGCAGTACTTC. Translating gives CAISGRTGGSYEQYF.

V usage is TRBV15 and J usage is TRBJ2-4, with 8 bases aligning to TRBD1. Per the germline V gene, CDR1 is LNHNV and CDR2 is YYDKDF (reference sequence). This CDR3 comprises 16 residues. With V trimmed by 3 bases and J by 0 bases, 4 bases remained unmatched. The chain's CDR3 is CATSRTGVLAKNIQYF. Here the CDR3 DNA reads TGTGCCACCAGCAGGACAGGGGTCTTAGCCAAAAACATTCAGTACTTC.